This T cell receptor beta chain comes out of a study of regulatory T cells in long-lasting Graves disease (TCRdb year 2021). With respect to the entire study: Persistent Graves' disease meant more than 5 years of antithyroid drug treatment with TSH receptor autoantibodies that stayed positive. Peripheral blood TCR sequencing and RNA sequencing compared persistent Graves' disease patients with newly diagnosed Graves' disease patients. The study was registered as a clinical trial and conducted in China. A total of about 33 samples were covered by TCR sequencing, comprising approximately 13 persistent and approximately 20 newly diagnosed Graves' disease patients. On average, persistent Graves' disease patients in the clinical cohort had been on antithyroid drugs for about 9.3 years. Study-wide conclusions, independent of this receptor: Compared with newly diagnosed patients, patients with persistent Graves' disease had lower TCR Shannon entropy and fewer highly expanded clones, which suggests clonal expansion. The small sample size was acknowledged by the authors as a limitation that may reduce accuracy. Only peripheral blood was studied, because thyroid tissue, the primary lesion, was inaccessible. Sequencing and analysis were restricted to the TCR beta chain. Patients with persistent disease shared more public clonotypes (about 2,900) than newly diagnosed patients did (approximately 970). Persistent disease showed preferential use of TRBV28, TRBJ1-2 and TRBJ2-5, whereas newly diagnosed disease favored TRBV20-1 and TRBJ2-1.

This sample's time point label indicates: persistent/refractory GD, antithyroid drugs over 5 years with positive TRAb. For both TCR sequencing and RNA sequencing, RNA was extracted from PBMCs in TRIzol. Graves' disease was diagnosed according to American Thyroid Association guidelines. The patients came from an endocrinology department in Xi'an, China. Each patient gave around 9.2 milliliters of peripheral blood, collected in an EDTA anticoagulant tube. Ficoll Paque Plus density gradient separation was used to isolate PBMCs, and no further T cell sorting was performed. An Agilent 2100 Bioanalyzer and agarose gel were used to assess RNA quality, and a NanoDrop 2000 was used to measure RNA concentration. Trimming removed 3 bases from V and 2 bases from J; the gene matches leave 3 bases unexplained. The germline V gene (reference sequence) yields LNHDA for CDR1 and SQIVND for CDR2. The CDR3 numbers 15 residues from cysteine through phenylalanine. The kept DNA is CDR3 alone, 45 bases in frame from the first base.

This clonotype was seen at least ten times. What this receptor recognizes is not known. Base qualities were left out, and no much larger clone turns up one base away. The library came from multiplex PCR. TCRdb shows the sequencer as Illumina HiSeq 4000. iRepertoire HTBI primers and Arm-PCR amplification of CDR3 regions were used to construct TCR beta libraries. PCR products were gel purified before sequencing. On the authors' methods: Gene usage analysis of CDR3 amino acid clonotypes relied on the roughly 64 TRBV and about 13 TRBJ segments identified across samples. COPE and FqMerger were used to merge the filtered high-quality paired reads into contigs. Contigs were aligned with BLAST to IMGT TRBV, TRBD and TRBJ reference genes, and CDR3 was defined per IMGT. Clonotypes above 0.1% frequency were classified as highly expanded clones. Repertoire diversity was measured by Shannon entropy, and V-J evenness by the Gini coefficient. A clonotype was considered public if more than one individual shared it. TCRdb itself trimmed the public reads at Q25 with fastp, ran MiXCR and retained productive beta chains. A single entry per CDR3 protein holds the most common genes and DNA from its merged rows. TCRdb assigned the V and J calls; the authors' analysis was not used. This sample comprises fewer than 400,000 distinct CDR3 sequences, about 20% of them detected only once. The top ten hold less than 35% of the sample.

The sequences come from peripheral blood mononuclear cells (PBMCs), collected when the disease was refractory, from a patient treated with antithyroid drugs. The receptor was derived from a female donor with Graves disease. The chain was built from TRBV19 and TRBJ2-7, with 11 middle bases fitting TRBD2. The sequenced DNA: TGTGCCAGTAGTATCGGGACTAGCGGACCCTACGAGCAGTACTTC. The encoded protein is CASSIGTSGPYEQYF.